These 27 T cell receptor beta chains were sequenced from one sample in a study of blood T cell repertoires in COVID-19. Libraries were prepared by immunoSEQ multiplex PCR; TCRdb keeps only in-frame clonotypes and omits some of them. Among approximately 250,000 clones listed, roughly 85% were seen once. Sequenced input: peripheral blood. All receptors derive from a man aged 50 or older with COVID-19, enrolled during active disease.

Note on this clone: The same CDR3 also results from other DNA sequences found in this sample. The rearrangement joins TRBV9 to TRBJ2-2, with D maybe TRBD1 (5 bases). The CDR3 has 14 residues. Trimming removed 0 bases from V and 6 bases from J, with 9 bases in between. Germline CDR1 is SGDLS and CDR2 is YYNGEE. CDR3 bases: TGTGCCAGCAGCGTAGTTCAGGGTCCCGGGGAGCTGTTTTTT. Amino acids: CASSVVQGPGELFF.

The CDR3 bases are TGCGCCAGCAGCTTTATACCGGCCGCGGGTCGAAGGGAGCTGTTTTTT. This translates into CASSFIPAAGRRELFF. This sequence joins TRBV5-1 and TRBJ2-2, with D perhaps matching TRBD2 (5 bases). Trimming stripped 2 bases from V and 9 bases from J, with 20 bases between. The CDR3 consists of 16 residues. Per germline, CDR1 SGHRS and CDR2 YFSETQ.

The V call is TRBV28, the J call TRBJ1-3, with no clear D. The CDR3 is made up of 15 amino acids. Looked up from germline, CDR1 is MDHEN and CDR2 is SYDVKM. Trimming left V 6 bases short and J 0 bases short, with 12 bases between. The CDR3 DNA sequence: TGTGCCAGCAGGGGAGGCGGATTCTCTGGAAACACCATATATTTT. Translating it yields CASRGGGFSGNTIYF.

The chain uses TRBV10-2 and TRBJ1-6, with 9 bases identical to TRBD1. The CDR3 is made up of 15 amino acids. Germline values: CDR1 WSHSY, CDR2 SAAADI. Germline trimming cut 10 bases from V and 10 bases from J; bases unmatched to any gene: 14. Here the CDR3 DNA reads TGCGCCACTTCCGCCGGGACAGGGAGTAGGTCACCCCTCCACTTT. This codes for CATSAGTGSRSPLHF.

This clone occurred a few times. The gene calls are TRBV7-6 and TRBJ1-1; no definite D call. Germline assignment: CDR1 SGHVS and CDR2 FNYEAQ. The CDR3 runs to 13 residues. V was pared by 2 bases and J by 5 bases, with 9 bases between. In nucleotides, the CDR3 is TGTGCCAGCAGCTTATACGAGCAAACTGAAGCTTTCTTT. Translated: CASSLYEQTEAFF.

This chain joins TRBV4-1 and TRBJ2-7; 9 bases map to TRBD1. This CDR3 comprises 16 residues. Germline trimming cut 3 bases from V and 6 bases from J; bases unmatched to any gene: 12. Germline V CDR1 and CDR2: MGHRA, YSYEKL. The CDR3 sequence: CASSHLPGQGTSEQYF. In DNA, the CDR3 is TGCGCCAGCAGCCACCTACCGGGACAGGGAACCTCCGAGCAGTACTTC.

In DNA, the CDR3 is TGTGCCAGCAGTGAACTCGGAGGGAACACCGGGGAGCTGTTTTTT. Its protein product is CASSELGGNTGELFF. This chain connects TRBV2 to TRBJ2-2; D is possibly TRBD2 (5 bases). The CDR3 is 15 residues long. The V end lost 2 bases, the J end lost 1 base, and 8 bases lay between the germline ends. Germline V gene data show CDR1 as SNHLY and CDR2 as FYNNEI.

The V and J genes are TRBV6-6 and TRBJ2-1, with a possible D match to TRBD2 (6 bases). The CDR3 runs to 13 residues. In germline, CDR1 is MNHNY, CDR2 SVGAGI (reference sequence). With 3 bases removed from V and 7 bases from J, the gap between germline ends came to 10 bases. CDR3 nucleotide sequence: TGTGCCAGCAGTTATGGGGGGAGGAATGAGCAGTTCTTC. It is translated as CASSYGGRNEQFF.

CDR3 protein: CASSRRPTLAGGGINEQFF. The CDR3 nucleotides read TGTGCCAGCAGCCGACGACCGACTTTAGCGGGGGGCGGTATAAATGAGCAGTTCTTC. The chain links TRBV7-3 to TRBJ2-1; 10 bases line up with TRBD2. J was trimmed by 7 bases and V by 5 bases; bases with no gene match: 20. Germline CDR1 is SGHTA and CDR2 is FQGTGA. CDR3 length: 19 amino acids. Drawing the rest from reference TRBV7-3 and TRBJ2-1, the complete variable domain is GAGVSQTPSNKVTEKGKYVELRCDPISGHTALYWYRQSLGQGPEFLIYFQGTGAADDSGLPNDRFFAVRPEGSVSTLKIQRTERGDSAVYLCASSRRPTLAGGGINEQFFGPGTRLTVL.

This clone was recorded once. The chain recombines TRBV14 with TRBJ1-6; D is unclear. The germline V gene encodes CDR1 SGHDN and CDR2 FVKESK. V gave up 0 bases and J gave up 0 bases, with 9 bases separating them. The CDR3 consists of 17 residues. The CDR3 spells CASSQDLGSSYNSPLHF. The CDR3 DNA is TGTGCCAGCAGCCAAGATTTGGGGAGCTCCTATAATTCACCCCTCCACTTT.

The sample holds one count of this clone. V usage is TRBV28 and J usage is TRBJ1-2, with D maybe TRBD1 (5 bases). The germline V gene has CDR1 MDHEN and CDR2 SYDVKM. CDR3 length equals 13 residues. Trimming took off 7 bases at V and 2 bases at J, with 11 bases between the two ends. The CDR3 loop reads CASKAPGNYGYTF. CDR3 bases: TGTGCCAGCAAAGCTCCAGGGAACTATGGCTACACCTTC.

CDR3 in DNA: TGTGCCACGAACAAAAGACAGATTCCTTCTTCTGGGGCCAACGTCCTGACTTTC. This gives the protein CATNKRQIPSSGANVLTF. This sequence joins TRBV2 and TRBJ2-6, with D possibly matching TRBD1 (5 bases). CDR1 SNHLY and CDR2 FYNNEI come from the germline V gene. V was shortened by 10 bases and J by 1 base, with 23 bases between the two germline ends. The CDR3 runs 18 residues.

This clone came up a few times. The V call is TRBV9, the J call TRBJ1-1; TRBD1 matches at 11 bases. Germline-derived CDR1 and CDR2 are SGDLS and YYNGEE. The CDR3 has 14 residues. J was trimmed by 4 bases and V by 3 bases; bases with no gene match: 2. CDR3 bases: TGTGCCAGCAGCGGTGGGACAGGGGGCACTGAAGCTTTCTTT. Translating gives CASSGGTGGTEAFF.

The chain joins TRBV10-3 to TRBJ2-7; D possibly corresponds to TRBD1 (6 bases). From germline, CDR1 is ENHRY and CDR2 SYGVKD. The CDR3 has 13 residues. The ends were cut back, 6 bases at V and 2 bases at J, with 11 bases in the middle. The CDR3 sequence is CAISRDKTYEQYF. The CDR3 DNA sequence: TGTGCCATCAGCCGGGACAAGACCTACGAGCAGTACTTC.

This rearrangement joins TRBV28 to TRBJ1-1; D unresolved. Germline lookup yields CDR1 MDHEN and CDR2 SYDVKM. Trimming stripped 7 bases from V and 2 bases from J, with 14 bases between. The CDR3 totals 14 residues. This CDR3 is CASIFGQINTEAFF. The DNA of the CDR3 is TGTGCCAGCATATTTGGGCAGATAAACACTGAAGCTTTCTTT.

The genes are TRBV5-1 and TRBJ2-5; 9 bases map to TRBD2. The CDR3 totals 16 residues. V lost 0 bases and J lost 1; bases outside the gene matches: 4. Germline loops: CDR1 SGHRS, CDR2 YFSETQ. The CDR3 DNA reads TGCGCCAGCAGCTTGGCAGTAGCGGGAGCCCAAGAGACCCAGTACTTC. Its protein product is CASSLAVAGAQETQYF.

J is TRBJ2-2 and V is TRBV11-2; D unclear. Per germline, CDR1 SGHAT and CDR2 FQNNGV. The V end lost 7 bases, the J end lost 2 bases, and 11 bases lay between the germline ends. This CDR3 is built from 14 residues. Here the CDR3 reads CASIRQENTGELFF. The CDR3 coding sequence is TGTGCCAGCATTCGGCAGGAAAACACCGGGGAGCTGTTTTTT.

This chain uses TRBV15 with TRBJ2-7; D may be TRBD1 (5 bases). This CDR3 is built from 14 residues. Germline-derived CDR1 and CDR2 are LNHNV and YYDKDF (reference sequence). V was pared by 0 bases and J by 4 bases, with 10 bases between. CDR3 residues: CATSREPREYEQYF. CDR3 nucleotide sequence: TGTGCCACCAGCAGAGAACCCAGGGAATACGAGCAGTACTTC.

The chain's CDR3 is CAISVNAPGYEQYF. The CDR3 DNA reads as TGTGCCATCAGTGTCAACGCCCCGGGCTACGAGCAGTACTTC. The rearrangement uses TRBV10-3 and TRBJ2-7, with D unclear. CDR1 and CDR2 from the germline V gene are ENHRY and SYGVKD. V was pared by 4 bases and J by 3 bases, with 13 bases between. This CDR3 region has 14 residues.

This clone was seen only once. The chain combines TRBV11-2 with TRBJ2-1; perhaps TRBD2 as D (6 bases). Germline loops: CDR1 SGHAT, CDR2 FQNNGV. The CDR3 totals 15 residues. V was pared by 5 bases and J by 5 bases, with 16 bases between. CDR3 in amino acids: CASSPLAGGHNEQFF. CDR3 DNA: TGTGCCAGCAGCCCTCTTGCCGGGGGACACAATGAGCAGTTCTTC.

The chain uses TRBV6-5 and TRBJ2-3; 7 bases are shared with TRBD2. V shed 4 bases, J shed 6 bases, and the junction held 4 bases outside the gene matches. Germline CDR1 and CDR2: MNHEY and SVGAGI. CDR3 length: 13 residues. The CDR3 here is CASSSGLSDTQYF. CDR3 nucleotide sequence: TGTGCCAGCAGTTCGGGACTATCTGATACGCAGTATTTT.

The chain joins TRBV5-1 to TRBJ2-3, with TRBD1 as a possible D gene (5 bases). The CDR3 loop spans 15 amino acids. V was trimmed by 0 bases and J by 0 bases, leaving 8 bases between them. In germline, CDR1 is SGHRS, CDR2 YFSETQ. This CDR3 reads CASSLAPGSTDTQYF. The CDR3 bases are TGCGCCAGCAGCTTGGCTCCAGGGAGCACAGATACGCAGTATTTT.

V and J are TRBV27 and TRBJ2-1; 16 bases fit TRBD2. This CDR3 has 17 amino acids. CDR1 and CDR2 (germline): MNHEY, SMNVEV (reference sequence). With V trimmed by 5 bases and J by 7 bases, 8 bases remained unmatched. The CDR3 loop is CASSPGTSGGAWNEQFF. CDR3 coding DNA: TGTGCCAGCAGTCCCGGGACTAGCGGGGGGGCCTGGAATGAGCAGTTCTTC.

The CDR3 nucleotides are TGTGCCTCTTACAATAATGAAAAACTGTTTTTT. Its protein is CASYNNEKLFF. The chain is built from TRBV28 and TRBJ1-4; D uncertain. From germline, CDR1 is MDHEN and CDR2 SYDVKM. V dropped 11 bases and J dropped 4 bases, with 8 bases sitting between them. CDR3 length: 11 amino acids.

The rearrangement joins TRBV4-1 to TRBJ1-2; TRBD1 matches at 7 bases. CDR1 and CDR2 from the germline V gene are MGHRA and YSYEKL. This CDR3 has 18 residues. J gave up 8 bases and V 1 base, and 19 bases lay outside the gene matches. CDR3 in DNA: TGCGCCAGCAGCCAAGGAGGGACAGTAACAGCAGGGGAAAAAGGCTACACCTTC. The encoded protein is CASSQGGTVTAGEKGYTF.

As concerns this clone: This specimen includes other DNA sequences encoding the same CDR3. V gene TRBV2 combines with J gene TRBJ1-2; tentatively, D is TRBD1 (6 bases). Trimming pared 2 bases from V and 4 bases from J, leaving 8 bases between. CDR3 length: 13 residues. Germline V gives CDR1 SNHLY, CDR2 FYNNEI. CDR3 coding DNA: TGTGCCAGCAGTGAACAGGGGAGCTATGGCTACACCTTC. Translating it yields CASSEQGSYGYTF.

The chain joins TRBV5-1 to TRBJ1-1; D call uncertain. Per the germline V gene, CDR1 is SGHRS and CDR2 is YFSETQ. The CDR3 has 16 residues. The V and J ends lost 2 bases and 1 base respectively, with 15 bases between them. In nucleotides, the CDR3 is TGCGCCAGCAGCTTATACTTGACAAGATCGAACACTGAAGCTTTCTTT. It is translated as CASSLYLTRSNTEAFF.